The present T cell receptor beta chain was sequenced within a study of tumor-infiltrating lymphocytes in primary liver carcinoma. Whole-study results and caveats: Significantly larger top-250-clone fractions were found in tumors than in blood (p = 0.039). A fraction of only about 7-25% of top clones appeared in all five tumor regions.

Co-extracted RNA and DNA came from roughly 20-30 mg of unsorted bulk tissue. Collection of samples drew on five separate regions of each tumor. Notes on this clonotype: Its specificity is not known. A read error may produce the germline difference seen at one junction end.

Germline V gene data show CDR1 as SQVTM and CDR2 as ANQGSEA. CDR3 length: 14 amino acids. Reverse transcription of about 500 ng total RNA with a constant-region primer produced TCR beta cDNA. Generation of the TCR beta libraries relied on three nested multiplex PCR rounds using slightly modified ARM-PCR. Rounds one and two of PCR, each of 9 to 11 cycles, were primed with TRBV1-TRBV30 forward primers and a C-beta reverse primer. TCRdb ran MiXCR on the multiplex PCR reads and lists one entry per CDR3 protein. The table includes 90,000 to 140,000 distinct CDR3 sequences, about four fifths detected once.

Sequencing input: liver tumor tissue from sampling region 3. This sample's subset: tumor region T3, left-lateral pole. The V call is TRBV29-1, the J call TRBJ2-2; 7 bases match TRBD1. The receptor comes from a man aged 35-49 years with primary liver carcinoma and hepatitis B virus infection. The CDR3 loop reads CSVAAGGLIGELFF. The CDR3, as DNA: TGCAGCGTCGCGGCAGGGGGTCTGATCGGGGAACTGTTTTTT.